This section outlines one TCR beta chain sequence together with its context. The sample originates from a study of blood T cell repertoires in COVID-19. About the research overall: T cells, B-cell-depleted T cells, or PBMCs supplied cDNA or gDNA.

The CDR3 has 14 amino acids. Trimming took off 2 bases at V and 1 base at J, with 8 bases between the two ends. CDR1 and CDR2 (germline): ENHRY, SYGVKD. Original analysis: Amplification of reference gene primers was used by the study to estimate nucleated cell counts. TCRdb keeps only in-frame clones here, not all; method: immunoSEQ multiplex PCR. V and J calls and clone size follow that table, whereas D and trimming were derived from the DNA. The top ten hold approximately 1.5% of the sample, which has a few hundred thousand clones, around 84% seen once. Participants came from some 23 US areas, aged roughly 18 to 89 years.

Source material: PBMCs or T cells enriched from blood (not recorded which). The receptor's source is a woman in her forties or fifties who had recovered from COVID-19. The rearrangement uses TRBV10-3 and TRBJ2-5; TRBD1 might be the D (6 bases). CDR3 sequence reads: CAISEGRGQETQYF. CDR3 sequence (DNA): TGTGCCATCAGTGAGGGCAGGGGCCAAGAGACCCAGTACTTC.